This paragraph reports one TCR beta chain. The data were taken from a study of T cells in Graves' hyperthyroidism and ophthalmopathy. Looking at the study overall: The authors collected peripheral blood at initial diagnosis, before any treatment.

Clinical symptoms, serum thyroxine and TRAb, thyroid ultrasound and orbital computed tomography together formed the diagnostic basis. The source of the PBMCs was less than 12 ml of fresh peripheral blood. Regions amplified from RNA transcripts were the TCR beta CDR3 regions. Primed by the HTBI set, a first-round RT-PCR was run on the TCR CDR3. TCRdb re-analysed the multiplex PCR reads in MiXCR, keeping a single row per CDR3 protein. The table lists more than 300,000 distinct CDR3 sequences, about 14% of them singletons, with roughly a fifth in the top ten. This CDR3 region has 15 residues. Germline V gene sequence: CDR1 LNHDA, CDR2 SQIVND (reference sequence). The germline V and J ends were trimmed by 4 bases and 5 bases, with 14 bases remaining between them.

This chain links TRBV19 with TRBJ2-2; D gene uncertain. The receptor's source is a woman in her thirties with Graves' ophthalmopathy. The sequenced sample consisted of blood. DNA for the CDR3: TGTGCCAGTAGTACCCGGGCCGAGAGAACCGGGGAGCTGTTTTTT. It codes for CASSTRAERTGELFF.